This T cell receptor beta chain emerged from a study of blood T cell repertoires in COVID-19. At the level of the study: Donors in the United States, Italy and Spain gave samples during acute or convalescent COVID-19.

Generated by immunoSEQ multiplex PCR, the TCRdb table keeps only in-frame clones and is missing some. The table lists around 450,000 clones, nearly 90% of them singletons. Germline V CDR1 and CDR2: MGHRA, YSYEKL. V lost 1 base and J lost 10, with 11 bases in between. The CDR3 sequence is 13 residues long. The rearrangement links TRBV4-1 to TRBJ2-1; D is possibly TRBD1 (5 bases). The TCR comes from a woman younger than 30 with acute COVID-19. What was sequenced was PBMCs or T cells enriched from blood (not recorded which). The CDR3 spells CASSQGLGVEQFF. CDR3 nucleotides: TGCGCCAGCAGCCAAGGCTTAGGGGTAGAGCAGTTCTTC.